Below, 22 T cell receptor beta chains from the same sample are listed, as sequenced in a study of cytomegalovirus exposure and HLA in healthy donors. PCR involved 60 Vbeta and 13 Jbeta primers. Here immunoSEQ multiplex PCR was the method, and the copy in TCRdb shows in-frame clones only, minus some. The sample shows under 150,000 clones, under 10% of them seen only once. Sequencing input: PBMCs. These TCRs come from a middle-aged woman in good health and CMV-seropositive.

This clone has only a few counts. The chain couples TRBV4-3 to TRBJ1-1, with 10 bases fitting TRBD1. Germline V gene lookup returns CDR1 LGHNA and CDR2 YSLEER. This CDR3 spans 17 amino acids. After removal of 8 bases from V and 4 bases from J, the junction contained 16 bases not matched to a gene. The CDR3 DNA is TGCGCCAGCCGAGGGGACAGGGGACGAGAGGGGAGCACTGAAGCTTTCTTT. Translation: CASRGDRGREGSTEAFF.

This clone has more than one count but fewer than ten. The chain employs TRBV10-2 and TRBJ2-5, with D perhaps TRBD2 (6 bases). The CDR3 runs to 16 residues. V was trimmed by 3 bases and J by 7 bases, leaving 21 bases between them. CDR1 and CDR2 (germline): WSHSY, SAAADI. CDR3 sequence: CASSELGGLTYGTQYF. CDR3 DNA sequence: TGCGCCAGCAGTGAACTGGGAGGACTAACATATGGGACCCAGTACTTC.

The rearrangement links TRBV7-2 to TRBJ2-5; 9 bases agree with TRBD1. Germline assignment: CDR1 SGHTA and CDR2 FQGNSA. This CDR3 contains 14 residues. The V and J ends lost 5 bases and 4 bases, in that order; junction bases with no gene match: 5. The CDR3 DNA is TGTGCCAGCAGCCGGGACAGGGCGGCAGAGACCCAGTACTTC. Residues: CASSRDRAAETQYF. The whole variable domain, filled in from reference TRBV7-2 and TRBJ2-5, reads GAGVSQSPSNKVTEKGKDVELRCDPISGHTALYWYRQSLGQGLEFLIYFQGNSAPDKSGLPSDRFSAERTGGSVSTLTIQRTQQEDSAVYLCASSRDRAAETQYFGPGTRLLVL.

In its sample, this clone was seen a few times. The chain couples TRBV15 to TRBJ2-7; 7 bases map to TRBD1. After removal of 0 bases from V and 6 bases from J, the junction contained 5 bases not matched to a gene. Germline V gene sequence: CDR1 LNHNV, CDR2 YYDKDF (reference sequence). The length of the CDR3 is 14 residues. CDR3 residues: CATSREARGSEQYF. The CDR3 DNA is TGTGCCACCAGCAGAGAGGCCAGGGGGAGCGAGCAGTACTTC.

This clone was detected only a few times. The chain couples TRBV6-1 to TRBJ1-4, with 9 bases identical to TRBD1. Trimming removed 6 bases from V and 6 bases from J; junction bases left unmatched: 5. CDR1 and CDR2 from the germline V gene are MNHNS and SASEGT. This CDR3 is 14 amino acids long. The chain's CDR3 is CASRTGTGYEKLFF. DNA of the CDR3: TGTGCCAGCAGAACCGGGACAGGGTATGAAAAACTGTTTTTT.

J is TRBJ2-5 and V is TRBV29-1, with 7 bases that match TRBD1. The end of the DNA aligns better with TRBJ2-7, so the J call may be wrong. CDR3 size: 14 residues. CDR1 and CDR2 (germline): SQVTM, ANQGSEA. The DNA of the CDR3 is TGCAGCGTTACTGTTACAGGGGCTGTTTACGAGCAGTACTTC. This encodes CSVTVTGAVYEQYF.

This clone was counted between two and nine times. The gene calls are TRBV5-4 and TRBJ1-5, with D possibly TRBD1 on 5 matching bases. V was pared by 4 bases and J by 1 base, with 12 bases between. The CDR3 runs to 15 residues. Germline CDR1 and CDR2: SGHNT and YYREEE (reference sequence). CDR3 region: CASSLGGGSNQPQHF. As DNA, the CDR3 is TGTGCCAGCAGCCTCGGGGGAGGGAGCAATCAGCCCCAGCATTTT.

CDR3 loop: CASSGQGWTEAFF. CDR3 DNA sequence: TGTGCCAGCAGTGGACAGGGATGGACTGAAGCTTTCTTT. The V call is TRBV6-1, the J call TRBJ1-1, with TRBD1 identical over 7 bases. From germline, CDR1 is MNHNS and CDR2 SASEGT. J lost 5 bases, V lost 4 bases, and 4 bases had no gene match. The CDR3 runs to 13 residues.

This clone was picked up a small number of times. The sample contains more than one DNA sequence encoding this CDR3. The chain has TRBV6-1 and TRBJ2-1; 8 bases line up with TRBD2. The CDR3 has 16 amino acids. V was pared by 4 bases and J by 1 base, with 6 bases of the junction left unmatched. CDR1 is MNHNS, CDR2 SASEGT, per germline. CDR3 DNA sequence: TGTGCCAGCAGTGTGGCGGGGGGTGGTTCCTACAATGAGCAGTTCTTC. This codes for CASSVAGGGSYNEQFF.

This chain uses TRBV19 with TRBJ2-7; D is unclear. Per the germline V gene, CDR1 is LNHDA and CDR2 is SQIVND (reference sequence). V gave up 5 bases and J gave up 0 bases, with 8 bases separating them. The CDR3 sequence is 13 residues long. In nucleotides, the CDR3 is TGTGCCAGTAGTCTGACAAACTCCTACGAGCAGTACTTC. Residues: CASSLTNSYEQYF.

This clone has more than one count but fewer than ten. This rearrangement joins TRBV7-9 to TRBJ1-1; tentatively, D is TRBD1 (6 bases). There are 15 residues in the CDR3. Germline V lookup: CDR1 SEHNR, CDR2 FQNEAQ (reference sequence). Trimming took off 6 bases at V and 1 base at J, with 15 bases between the two ends. Here the CDR3 reads CASSRRTATNTEAFF. The DNA for the CDR3 is TGTGCCAGCAGTCGACGGACAGCTACGAACACTGAAGCTTTCTTT.

This clone was recorded a few times. CDR3 loop: CASSFEWNTGELFF. CDR3 sequence (DNA): TGTGCCAGCAGCTTCGAGTGGAACACCGGGGAGCTGTTTTTT. The V and J genes are TRBV5-6 and TRBJ2-2; D remains unclear. CDR3 length: 14 residues. Germline loops: CDR1 SGHDT, CDR2 YYEEEE. V was cut by 2 bases and J by 1 base, with 6 bases left in between.

The chain combines TRBV18 with TRBJ2-1; no firm D call. The CDR3 has 17 amino acids. V shed 6 bases and J shed 7 bases, with 25 bases lying between them. Germline V gene sequence: CDR1 KGHSH, CDR2 LQKENI. The CDR3 DNA reads as TGTGCCAGCTCTCCAATGCTCGAGACATTTTCCAGGAATGAGCAGTTCTTC. Its protein is CASSPMLETFSRNEQFF.

This clone came up a few times. V gene TRBV5-1 combines with J gene TRBJ2-7, with TRBD2 matching over 7 bases. The germline V gene has CDR1 SGHRS and CDR2 YFSETQ. V trimming: 0 bases; J trimming: 7 bases; junction bases outside the gene matches: 7. This CDR3 spans 14 amino acids. DNA for the CDR3: TGCGCCAGCAGCTTGGTTCGGCAGGGAGGGGAGCAGTACTTC. Its translation: CASSLVRQGGEQYF.

This clone was observed a few times. The CDR3 here is CASSLGGGDKAYEQYF. CDR3 bases: TGTGCCAGCAGCTTAGGGGGAGGGGACAAGGCCTACGAGCAGTACTTC. This rearrangement joins TRBV7-9 to TRBJ2-7; TRBD2 is a possible D gene (7 bases). Looked up from germline, CDR1 is SEHNR and CDR2 is FQNEAQ (reference sequence). The CDR3 has 16 amino acids. V dropped 1 base and J dropped 2 bases, with 15 bases sitting between them.

This clone was seen more than once but under ten times. The chain joins TRBV6-4 to TRBJ2-1; D possibly corresponds to TRBD2 (5 bases). The CDR3 is made up of 15 amino acids. CDR1 and CDR2 from the germline V gene are MRHNA and SNTAGT. The V end was cut by 0 bases, the J end by 3 bases, with 9 bases between. This CDR3 reads CASSDSQRGYNEQFF. DNA for the CDR3: TGTGCCAGCAGTGACTCCCAACGGGGCTACAATGAGCAGTTCTTC.

This clone came up a few times. V usage is TRBV11-1 and J usage is TRBJ1-1, with TRBD1 identical over 10 bases. Per the germline V gene, CDR1 is SGHAT and CDR2 is FQDESV (reference sequence). The trim removed 5 bases at V and 4 bases at J, leaving 4 bases unmatched. CDR3 size: 14 residues. This chain's CDR3 is CASSPGQGTTEAFF. The DNA for the CDR3 is TGTGCCAGCAGCCCGGGACAGGGGACCACTGAAGCTTTCTTT.

The chain links TRBV5-1 to TRBJ2-3; possible D gene TRBD1, 6 bases. Trimming cost V 4 bases and J 4 bases, with 16 bases left between them. CDR1 and CDR2 (germline): SGHRS, YFSETQ. CDR3 size: 15 residues. DNA of the CDR3: TGCGCCAGCAGCCAGACGCCGACAGGACCAGATACGCAGTATTTT. Its translation: CASSQTPTGPDTQYF.

The chain couples TRBV19 to TRBJ1-5; 9 bases align to TRBD1. The CDR3 contains 15 residues. In germline, CDR1 is LNHDA, CDR2 SQIVND (reference sequence). V gave up 5 bases and J gave up 0 bases; unmatched junction bases: 2. CDR3 loop: CASSYRGHSNQPQHF. CDR3 nucleotides: TGTGCCAGTAGTTACAGGGGGCATAGCAATCAGCCCCAGCATTTT.

This clone was picked up a small number of times. This sequence joins TRBV9 and TRBJ1-1; 10 bases are shared with TRBD1. The CDR3 has 14 residues. V trimming: 2 bases; J trimming: 5 bases; junction bases outside the gene matches: 3. The germline gives CDR1 SGDLS, CDR2 YYNGEE. The CDR3 DNA reads as TGTGCCAGCAGCGTGGACAGGGGGTTTACTGAAGCTTTCTTT. As protein: CASSVDRGFTEAFF.

The J gene is TRBJ1-6, the V gene TRBV10-3, with a tentative D call TRBD1 (5 bases). Between the trimmed V and J ends, which lost 10 bases and 8 bases, there was a span of 15 bases. CDR1 ENHRY and CDR2 SYGVKD come from the germline V gene. The CDR3 sequence is 13 residues long. CDR3 sequence reads: CATRGGSDSPLHF. For the CDR3, the DNA is TGTGCCACCCGGGGGGGGAGTGATTCACCCCTCCACTTT.

This clone has at least ten counts. V usage is TRBV5-4 and J usage is TRBJ1-2, with 7 bases matching TRBD1. V shed 4 bases, J shed 1 base, and the junction held 7 bases outside the gene matches. The CDR3 is 15 amino acids. Germline V gives CDR1 SGHNT, CDR2 YYREEE (reference sequence). Here the CDR3 reads CASSPNRGDNYGYTF. As DNA, the CDR3 is TGTGCCAGCAGCCCTAACAGGGGAGATAACTATGGCTACACCTTC.